Described below is a single T cell receptor (beta chain) sequence and its context. Purified naive CD4+ T cells were depleted of CD25+ Tregs. Unmatched junction bases numbered 8, after V lost 6 bases and J lost 0 bases. The CDR3 covers 16 residues. TCRdb reanalysed the 5' RACE reads using MiXCR and keeps one entry per CDR3 protein. Counted here are about 50,000 distinct CDR3 sequences, 17% occurring once; the ten biggest clones make up approximately 2.5%. The specimen sequenced was naive CD4+ T cells sorted from blood. Subset of the sample: naive CD4+ T cells, CD4+CD45RA+CD25-. The V call is TRBV12-3 or TRBV12-4, the J call TRBJ1-2; TRBD1 matches 9 bases. The TCR was taken from a female donor with breast cancer. The CDR3, as DNA: TGTGCCAGCAGCCCGGGACAGGGAAGGACTAACTATGGCTACACCTTC. It codes for CASSPGQGRTNYGYTF.